These T cell receptor beta chains were read from a single sample in a study of T cell repertoires in cytomegalovirus infection. TCRdb used MiXCR to reprocess the reads, holding one entry per CDR3 protein. The data show approximately 180,000 distinct CDR3 sequences, about a sixth seen once. What was sequenced was CD8+ T cells from PBMCs. Every receptor here comes from a human donor in good health (CMV status not recorded). Some clones in this sample may be carry-over from other donors' samples. The conserved cysteine and the conserved F or W are not part of the CDR3 here. Fields, in order: clone size, V gene, CDR3 protein. A row's size may be missing; if present it is once, few, many or a size class.

>.|TRBV5-4
ASSLGQGDGYT
>few|TRBV29-1
SVAGYRGVDYGYT
>.|TRBV6-1
ASSEAGGGYDEQY
>few|TRBV12-3/TRBV12-4
ASSHGGTGTQETQY
>few|TRBV28
ASSSLGTVAYEQY
>.|TRBV7-4
ASLGGNPNEKLF
>few|TRBV12-3/TRBV12-4
ASSLGPQVYGYT
>.|TRBV4-3
ASSPTGDTYEQY
>few|TRBV9
ASSVVDSGNYGYT
>.|TRBV4-1
ASSQDSGQSYGQF
>.|TRBV7-8
ASSFTGGQNEQF
>.|TRBV5-1
ASSLDNGITGELF
>.|TRBV7-2
ASSSSGAELAKNIQY
>few|TRBV11-3
ASSLDFSSGLNTGELF
>.|TRBV7-9
ASSYPGGGNNEQF
>few|TRBV6-2/TRBV6-3
ASSWTPGQGKMNTEAF
>few|TRBV28
ASSFETDPSREQY
>few|TRBV10-3
AIKDSVVKEQPQH
>many|TRBV7-8
ASSLRRAVDTQY
>few|TRBV2
ASSEVTGANQPQH
>few|TRBV12-3/TRBV12-4
ASSVPGDYGYT
>few|TRBV5-1
ASSLVRGTEAF
>many|TRBV20-1
SARDREASSYNSPLH
>.|TRBV11-3
ASSLRDGYTGELF
>few|TRBV7-2
ASSRTGSARTEAF
>few|TRBV7-2
ASSLSRTLNTEAF
>few|TRBV7-3
ASSLSTNEKLF
>.|TRBV25-1
ASSGISPRFYEQY
>few|TRBV6-6
ASRPLGQALTSVIKNIQY
>few|TRBV6-1
ASSPSRDRGYREKLF
>many|TRBV7-8
ASSPLDRSGEKLF
>.|TRBV4-1
ASSLPQGLNEKLF
>few|TRBV28
ASSLGRLAYEQY
>.|TRBV6-2/TRBV6-3
ASSRPGLRSYEQY
>few|TRBV2
ASSDGGENLYEQY
>few|TRBV7-9
ASSVDRGEKLF
>few|TRBV7-9
ASSQYLLAGGPLSTDTQY
>.|TRBV20-1
SARPIGAGATYEQY
>few|TRBV11-2
ASSTPTDRAHNEQF
>.|TRBV28
ASSLSRASTDTQY
>.|TRBV25-1
ASSPGRTIEQY
>.|TRBV28
ASRRGLAKNIQY
>many|TRBV7-2
ASSLDPDGKLF